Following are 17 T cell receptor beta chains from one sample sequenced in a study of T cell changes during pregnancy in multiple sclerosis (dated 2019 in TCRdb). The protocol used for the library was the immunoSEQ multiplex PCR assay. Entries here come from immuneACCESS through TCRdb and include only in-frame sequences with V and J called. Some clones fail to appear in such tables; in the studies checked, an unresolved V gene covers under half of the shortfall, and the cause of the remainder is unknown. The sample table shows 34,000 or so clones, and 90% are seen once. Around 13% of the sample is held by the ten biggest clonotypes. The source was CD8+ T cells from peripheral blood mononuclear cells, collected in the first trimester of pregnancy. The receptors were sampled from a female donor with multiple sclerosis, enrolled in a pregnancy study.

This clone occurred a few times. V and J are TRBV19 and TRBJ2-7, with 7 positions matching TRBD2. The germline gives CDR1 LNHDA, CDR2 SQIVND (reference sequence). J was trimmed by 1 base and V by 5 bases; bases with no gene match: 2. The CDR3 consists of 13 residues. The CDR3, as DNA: TGTGCCAGTAGTGCCGGGAGGTCCTACGAGCAGTACTTC. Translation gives CASSAGRSYEQYF.

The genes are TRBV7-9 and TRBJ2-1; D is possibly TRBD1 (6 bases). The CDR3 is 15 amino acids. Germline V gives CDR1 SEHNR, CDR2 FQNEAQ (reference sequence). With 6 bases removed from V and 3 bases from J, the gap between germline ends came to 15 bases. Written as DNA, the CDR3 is TGTGCCAGCAGGGAAGGGACAACTATCTACAATGAGCAGTTCTTC. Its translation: CASREGTTIYNEQFF.

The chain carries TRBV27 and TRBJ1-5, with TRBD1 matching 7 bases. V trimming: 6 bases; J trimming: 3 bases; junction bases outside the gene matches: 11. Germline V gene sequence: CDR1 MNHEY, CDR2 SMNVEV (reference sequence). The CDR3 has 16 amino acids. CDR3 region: CASREDTGQVNQPQHF. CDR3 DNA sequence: TGTGCCAGCAGGGAGGATACCGGACAGGTCAATCAGCCCCAGCATTTT.

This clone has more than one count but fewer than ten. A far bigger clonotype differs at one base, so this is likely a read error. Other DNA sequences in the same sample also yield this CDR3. CDR3 residues: CASSDSSGSYNEQFF. In DNA, the CDR3 is TGTGCCAGCAGTGACTCTAGCGGCTCCTACAATGAGCAGTTCTTC. The rearrangement uses TRBV6-4 and TRBJ2-1; D is perhaps TRBD2 (6 bases). Trimming removed 0 bases at V and 0 bases at J, with 6 bases between. The CDR3 totals 15 residues. CDR1 MRHNA and CDR2 SNTAGT come from the germline V gene.

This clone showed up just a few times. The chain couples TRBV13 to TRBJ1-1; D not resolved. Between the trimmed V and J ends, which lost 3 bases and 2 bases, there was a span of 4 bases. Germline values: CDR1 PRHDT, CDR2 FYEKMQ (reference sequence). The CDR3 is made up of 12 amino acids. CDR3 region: CASSLGNTEAFF. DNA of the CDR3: TGTGCCAGCAGCTTGGGCAACACTGAAGCTTTCTTT.

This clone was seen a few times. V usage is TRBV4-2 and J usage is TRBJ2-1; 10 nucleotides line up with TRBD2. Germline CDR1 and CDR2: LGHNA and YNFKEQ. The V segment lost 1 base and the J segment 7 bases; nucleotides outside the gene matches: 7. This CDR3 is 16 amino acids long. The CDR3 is CASSQVGLAGVNEQFF. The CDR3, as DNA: TGTGCCAGCAGCCAAGTAGGGCTAGCGGGAGTAAATGAGCAGTTCTTC.

The CDR3 spells CASSFRLVGDTQYF. DNA for the CDR3: TGTGCCAGCAGTTTTCGACTAGTCGGAGATACGCAGTATTTT. The genes are TRBV28 and TRBJ2-3; possibly TRBD2 for D (6 bases). CDR3 length equals 14 residues. The germline gives CDR1 MDHEN, CDR2 SYDVKM. The V end lost 3 bases, the J end lost 5 bases, and 12 bases lay between the germline ends.

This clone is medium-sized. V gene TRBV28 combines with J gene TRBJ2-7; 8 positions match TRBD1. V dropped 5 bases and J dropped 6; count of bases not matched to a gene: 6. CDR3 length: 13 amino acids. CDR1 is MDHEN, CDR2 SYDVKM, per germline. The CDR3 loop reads CASSIGQGFEQYF. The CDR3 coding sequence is TGTGCCAGCAGTATCGGACAGGGCTTCGAGCAGTACTTC. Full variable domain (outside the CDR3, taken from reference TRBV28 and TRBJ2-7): DVKVTQSSRYLVKRTGEKVFLECVQDMDHENMFWYRQDPGLGLRLIYFSYDVKMKEKGDIPEGYSVSREKKERFSLILESASTNQTSMYLCASSIGQGFEQYFGPGTRLTVT.

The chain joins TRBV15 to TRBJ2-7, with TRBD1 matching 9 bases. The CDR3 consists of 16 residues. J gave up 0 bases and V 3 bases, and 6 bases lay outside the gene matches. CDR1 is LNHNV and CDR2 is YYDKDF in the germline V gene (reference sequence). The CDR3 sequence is CATSRGTGSSSYEQYF. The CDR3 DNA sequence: TGTGCCACCAGCAGGGGGACAGGGTCCAGCTCCTACGAGCAGTACTTC.

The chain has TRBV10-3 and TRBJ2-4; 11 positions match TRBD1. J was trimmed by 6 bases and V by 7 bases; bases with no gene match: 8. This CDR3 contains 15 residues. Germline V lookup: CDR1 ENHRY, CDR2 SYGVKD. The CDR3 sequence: CAITLGQGDRNIQYF. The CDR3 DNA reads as TGTGCCATCACCCTGGGACAGGGGGACCGAAACATTCAGTACTTC.

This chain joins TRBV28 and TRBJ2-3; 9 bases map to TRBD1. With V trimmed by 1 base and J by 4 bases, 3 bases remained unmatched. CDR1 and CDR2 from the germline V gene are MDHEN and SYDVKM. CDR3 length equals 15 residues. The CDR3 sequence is CASSLFGTGSDTQYF. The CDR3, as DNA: TGTGCCAGCAGTTTATTTGGGACAGGGTCAGATACGCAGTATTTT.

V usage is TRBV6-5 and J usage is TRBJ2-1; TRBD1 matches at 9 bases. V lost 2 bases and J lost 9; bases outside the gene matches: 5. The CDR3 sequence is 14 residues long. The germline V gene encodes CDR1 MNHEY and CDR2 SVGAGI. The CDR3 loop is CASSYGQGSREQFF. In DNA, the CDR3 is TGTGCCAGCAGTTACGGACAGGGGTCGCGTGAGCAGTTCTTC.

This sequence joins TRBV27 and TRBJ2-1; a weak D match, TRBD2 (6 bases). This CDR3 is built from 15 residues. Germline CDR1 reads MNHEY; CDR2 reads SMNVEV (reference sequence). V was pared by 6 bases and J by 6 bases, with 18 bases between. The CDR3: CASSFGSRFLNEQFF. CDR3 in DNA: TGTGCCAGCAGCTTCGGGAGTCGTTTTCTCAATGAGCAGTTCTTC.

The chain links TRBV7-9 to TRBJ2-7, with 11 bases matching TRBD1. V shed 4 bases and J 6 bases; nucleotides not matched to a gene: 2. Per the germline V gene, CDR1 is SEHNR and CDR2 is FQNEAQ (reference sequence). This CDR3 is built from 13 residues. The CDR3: CASSWDRGGEQYF. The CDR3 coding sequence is TGTGCCAGCAGCTGGGACAGGGGGGGCGAGCAGTACTTC. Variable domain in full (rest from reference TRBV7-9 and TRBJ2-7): DTGVSQNPRHKITKRGQNVTFRCDPISEHNRLYWYRQTLGQGPEFLTYFQNEAQLEKSRLLSDRFSAERPKGSFSTLEIQRTEQGDSAMYLCASSWDRGGEQYFGPGTRLTVT.

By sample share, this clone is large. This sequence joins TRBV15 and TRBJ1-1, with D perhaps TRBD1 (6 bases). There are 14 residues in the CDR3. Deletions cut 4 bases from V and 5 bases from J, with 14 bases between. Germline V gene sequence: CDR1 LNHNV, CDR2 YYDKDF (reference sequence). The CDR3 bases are TGTGCCACCAGCACCCTCAGGGGTGGGACTGAAGCTTTCTTT. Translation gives CATSTLRGGTEAFF.

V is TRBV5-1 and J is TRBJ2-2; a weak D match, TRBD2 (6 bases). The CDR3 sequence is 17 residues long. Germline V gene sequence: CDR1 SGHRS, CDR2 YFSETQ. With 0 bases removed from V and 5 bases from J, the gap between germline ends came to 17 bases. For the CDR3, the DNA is TGCGCCAGCAGCTTGGGGCCTGGAATGGGAGGAACCGGGGAGCTGTTTTTT. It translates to CASSLGPGMGGTGELFF.

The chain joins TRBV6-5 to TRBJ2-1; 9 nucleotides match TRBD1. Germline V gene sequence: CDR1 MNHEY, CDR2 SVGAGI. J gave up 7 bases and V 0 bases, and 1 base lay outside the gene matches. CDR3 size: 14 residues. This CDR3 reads CASSYSGTGNEQFF. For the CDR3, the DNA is TGTGCCAGCAGTTACTCGGGGACAGGGAATGAGCAGTTCTTC.